This TCR beta chain was documented in a study of OX40 agonist ivuxolimab in advanced cancers. Regarding the complete study: The costimulatory receptor OX40 (CD134) was targeted by ivuxolimab, a fully human IgG2 agonistic monoclonal antibody. Peripheral TCRbeta sequencing aimed to test whether ivuxolimab altered TCR sequence diversity and caused clonal T-cell expansion. Patients were allowed to have had prior anti-PD-1, anti-PD-L1 or anti-CTLA-4 therapy, and approximately 40% of the dose-escalation patients had been treated with checkpoint inhibitors. The paper reports the monotherapy dose-escalation portion (N of about 50 patients) of the phase I ivuxolimab trial. Among the roughly 50 dose-escalation patients, approximately 20 had hepatocellular carcinoma, around 15 melanoma, 9 renal cell carcinoma and 9 head and neck cancer. Partial responses occurred in three dose-escalation patients, of whom one had hepatocellular carcinoma and two had cutaneous melanoma. In the dose-escalation cohort, roughly four fifths of patients were male, and the mean age was approximately 60 years, with a range of about 23 to 85. Intravenous ivuxolimab was administered to patients every 2 weeks at six dose levels: 0.01, 0.1, 0.3, 1.5, 3 and 10 mg/kg. Study-wide findings and limitations: Partial responders in the 0.1-3.0 mg/kg groups had among the lowest normalized peripheral clonal expansion, especially among CD8+ T cells. After ivuxolimab, CD8+ T cells had more expanded clones than CD4+ T cells on average. At doses of 0.1 to 3.0 mg/kg, clonal expansion of both CD4+ and CD8+ T cells in blood was seen between baseline and week 6. Antigen specificity was not determined for the clonally expanded peripheral T cells. Low levels of normalized T-cell clonal expansion were also seen in some patients who did not respond.

Genomic DNA was isolated from the sorted cells so that the TCRbeta CDR3 region could be sequenced. The immunoSEQ Assay was used for sequencing of TCRbeta CDR3 regions. Imported from immuneACCESS, the table was reduced by TCRdb to in-frame sequences with V and J called. These copies leave out some clones; in studies compared against another copy, an unresolved V gene accounts for under half, and the cause of the remainder is not known. The sample table contains tens of thousands of clones; only one count was recorded for over 80% of them. In total, the top ten clones hold 9.5% to 12% of the sample. V loses 7 bases, J loses 5 bases, and the germline ends lie 11 bases apart. The CDR3 sequence holds 12 residues, the cysteine and phenylalanine included. Solely the CDR3 DNA is kept, with 36 bases framed from the first base. The germline V gene (reference sequence) yields LNHDA for CDR1 and SQIVND for CDR2.

The trial excluded patients who had a history of autoimmune disease or were on systemic immunosuppression. Peripheral blood for TCR sequencing was drawn from every dose cohort at baseline, at cycle 4 day 1 and at cycle 7 day 1. Samples were obtained from an open-label, multicenter, first-in-human phase I dose-escalation trial of ivuxolimab. The trial enrolled adults with locally advanced or metastatic head and neck squamous cell, hepatocellular, melanoma or renal cell carcinoma. Before TCR sequencing, CD4+ and CD8+ T cells were separately sorted from peripheral blood. As concerns this clone: The antigen it binds to is not known. No much larger clone exists at a distance of one base, and base qualities are not known.

This TCR was sampled from an adult with an advanced solid tumor such as melanoma, head and neck, liver or kidney cancer. Material: CD4+ or CD8+ T cells sorted from blood, obtained in a trial of the OX40 agonist ivuxolimab. The chain was built from TRBV19 and TRBJ1-1; 5 matching bases give a weak D call of TRBD1. The DNA reads TGTGCCAGTAACTCAGGGATTACTGAAGCTTTCTTT. This codes for CASNSGITEAFF.